Sequencing of this T cell receptor (beta chain) was carried out in a study of cytomegalovirus exposure and HLA in healthy donors. Study conclusions and caveats: Investigators reported 150 to 200 TCR beta chains as tied to cytomegalovirus.

Clones were sequenced by immunoSEQ multiplex PCR, and TCRdb holds only the in-frame ones, with some missing. The repertoire includes tens of thousands of clones, over 85% of them detected once, and 3.5% to 4% sits in the top ten. The validation cohort, a group of more than 95 subjects, included the donors and was separate from the approximately 650-subject first cohort. The germline V and J ends were trimmed by 5 bases and 7 bases, with 15 bases remaining between them. Germline V lookup: CDR1 MDHEN, CDR2 SYDVKM. The CDR3 runs to 14 residues. Details on this clone: Antigen unknown.

The sequencing input was PBMCs. The clonotype comes from a young woman in good health and CMV-seropositive. The genes are TRBV28 and TRBJ2-4; tentative D call: TRBD2 (6 bases). The CDR3 here is CASSQGLRGNIQYF. In nucleotides, the CDR3 is TGTGCCAGCAGTCAAGGGCTCCGGGGGAACATTCAGTACTTC.